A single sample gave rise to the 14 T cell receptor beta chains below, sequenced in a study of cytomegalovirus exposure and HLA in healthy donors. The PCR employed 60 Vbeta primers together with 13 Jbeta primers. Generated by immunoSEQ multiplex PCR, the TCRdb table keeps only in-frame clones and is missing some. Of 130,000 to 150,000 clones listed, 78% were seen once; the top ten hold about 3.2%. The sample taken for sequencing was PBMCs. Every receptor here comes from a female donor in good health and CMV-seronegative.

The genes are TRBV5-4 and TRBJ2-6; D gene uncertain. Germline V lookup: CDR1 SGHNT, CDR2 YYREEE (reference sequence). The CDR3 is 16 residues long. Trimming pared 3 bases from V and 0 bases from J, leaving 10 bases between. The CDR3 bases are TGTGCCAGCAGCTACGGTCGCCCCTCTGGGGCCAACGTCCTGACTTTC. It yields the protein CASSYGRPSGANVLTF.

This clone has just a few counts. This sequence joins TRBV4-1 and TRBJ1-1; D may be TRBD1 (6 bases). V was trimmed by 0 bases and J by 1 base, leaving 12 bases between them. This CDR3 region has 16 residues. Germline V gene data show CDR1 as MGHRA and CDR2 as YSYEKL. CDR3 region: CASSQEKDRRNTEAFF. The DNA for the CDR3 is TGCGCCAGCAGCCAAGAAAAAGACAGGAGGAACACTGAAGCTTTCTTT.

CDR3 protein: CASSLVGGLNQPQHF. The CDR3 nucleotides are TGTGCCAGCAGCCTAGTTGGGGGCCTTAATCAGCCCCAGCATTTT. The V call is TRBV11-2, the J call TRBJ1-5, with D perhaps TRBD1 (6 bases). V gave up 5 bases and J gave up 4 bases, with 15 bases separating them. CDR1 and CDR2 (germline): SGHAT, FQNNGV. The CDR3 consists of 15 residues.

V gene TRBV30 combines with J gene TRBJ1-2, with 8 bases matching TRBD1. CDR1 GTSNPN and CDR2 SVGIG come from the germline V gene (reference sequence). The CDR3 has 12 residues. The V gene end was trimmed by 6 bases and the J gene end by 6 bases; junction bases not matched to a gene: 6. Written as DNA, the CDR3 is TGTGCCTGCGCCAGGACAGGGAATGGCTACACCTTC. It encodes CACARTGNGYTF.

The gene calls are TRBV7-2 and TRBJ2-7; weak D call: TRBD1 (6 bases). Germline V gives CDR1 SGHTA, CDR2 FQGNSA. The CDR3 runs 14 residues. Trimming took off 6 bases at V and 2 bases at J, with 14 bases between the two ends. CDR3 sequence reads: CASSRDRSAYEQYF. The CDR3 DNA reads TGTGCCAGCAGTCGTGACAGGTCAGCCTACGAGCAGTACTTC.

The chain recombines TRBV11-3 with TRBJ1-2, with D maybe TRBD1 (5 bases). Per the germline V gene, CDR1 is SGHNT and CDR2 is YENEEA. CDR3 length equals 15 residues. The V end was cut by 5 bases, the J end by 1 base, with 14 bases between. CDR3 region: CASSLGGNHNYGYTF. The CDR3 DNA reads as TGTGCCAGCAGCCTGGGGGGTAACCATAACTATGGCTACACCTTC.

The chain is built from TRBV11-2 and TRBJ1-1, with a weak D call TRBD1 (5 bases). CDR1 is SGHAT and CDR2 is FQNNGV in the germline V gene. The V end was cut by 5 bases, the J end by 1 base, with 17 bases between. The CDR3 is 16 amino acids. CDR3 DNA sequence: TGTGCCAGCAGCGTTAGGACACAGGTGTCGAACACTGAAGCTTTCTTT. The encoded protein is CASSVRTQVSNTEAFF.

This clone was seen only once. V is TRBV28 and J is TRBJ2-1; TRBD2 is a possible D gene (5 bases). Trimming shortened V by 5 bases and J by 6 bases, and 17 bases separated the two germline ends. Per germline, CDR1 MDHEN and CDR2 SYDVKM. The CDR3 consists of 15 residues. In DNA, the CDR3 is TGTGCCAGCAGTCCCCCCCAGCGGACCATCAATGAGCAGTTCTTC. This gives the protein CASSPPQRTINEQFF.

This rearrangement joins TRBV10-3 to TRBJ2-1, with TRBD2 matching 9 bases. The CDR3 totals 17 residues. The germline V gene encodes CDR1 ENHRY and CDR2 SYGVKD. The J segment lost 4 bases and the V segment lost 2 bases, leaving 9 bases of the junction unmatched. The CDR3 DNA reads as TGTGCCATCAGTGAGAGGGGGGGGACTAGCAGATACAATGAGCAGTTCTTC. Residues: CAISERGGTSRYNEQFF.

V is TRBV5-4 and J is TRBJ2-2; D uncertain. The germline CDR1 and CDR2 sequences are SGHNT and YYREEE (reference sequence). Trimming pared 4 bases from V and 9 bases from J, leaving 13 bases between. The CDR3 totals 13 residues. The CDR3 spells CASSLERRRELFF. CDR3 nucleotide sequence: TGTGCCAGCAGCCTTGAGCGACGCCGGGAGCTGTTTTTT.

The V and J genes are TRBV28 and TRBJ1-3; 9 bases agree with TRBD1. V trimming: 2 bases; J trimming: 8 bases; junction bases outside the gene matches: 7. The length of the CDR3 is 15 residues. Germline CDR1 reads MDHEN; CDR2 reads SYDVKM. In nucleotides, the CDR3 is TGTGCCAGCAGTTTAGGGACAGGGTTTGTGGACACCATATATTTT. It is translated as CASSLGTGFVDTIYF.

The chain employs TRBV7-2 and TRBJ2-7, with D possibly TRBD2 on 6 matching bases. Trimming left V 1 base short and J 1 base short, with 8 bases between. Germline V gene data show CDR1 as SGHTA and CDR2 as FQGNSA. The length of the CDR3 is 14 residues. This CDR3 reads CASSLGAGSYEQYF. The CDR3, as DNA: TGTGCCAGCAGCTTAGGGGCGGGGTCCTACGAGCAGTACTTC.

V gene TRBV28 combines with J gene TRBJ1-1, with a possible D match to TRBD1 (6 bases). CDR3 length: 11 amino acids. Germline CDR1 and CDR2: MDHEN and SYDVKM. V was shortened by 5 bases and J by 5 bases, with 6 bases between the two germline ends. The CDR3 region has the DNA TGTGCCAGCAGTCAGGGGACTGAAGCTTTCTTT. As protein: CASSQGTEAFF. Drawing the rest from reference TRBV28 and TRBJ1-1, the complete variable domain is DVKVTQSSRYLVKRTGEKVFLECVQDMDHENMFWYRQDPGLGLRLIYFSYDVKMKEKGDIPEGYSVSREKKERFSLILESASTNQTSMYLCASSQGTEAFFGQGTRLTVV.

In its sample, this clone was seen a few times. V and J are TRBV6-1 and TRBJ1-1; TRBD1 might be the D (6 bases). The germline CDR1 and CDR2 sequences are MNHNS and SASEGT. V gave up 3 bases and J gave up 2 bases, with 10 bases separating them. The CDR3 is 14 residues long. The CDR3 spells CASSEWGGNTEAFF. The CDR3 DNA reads TGTGCCAGCAGTGAGTGGGGGGGCAACACTGAAGCTTTCTTT.